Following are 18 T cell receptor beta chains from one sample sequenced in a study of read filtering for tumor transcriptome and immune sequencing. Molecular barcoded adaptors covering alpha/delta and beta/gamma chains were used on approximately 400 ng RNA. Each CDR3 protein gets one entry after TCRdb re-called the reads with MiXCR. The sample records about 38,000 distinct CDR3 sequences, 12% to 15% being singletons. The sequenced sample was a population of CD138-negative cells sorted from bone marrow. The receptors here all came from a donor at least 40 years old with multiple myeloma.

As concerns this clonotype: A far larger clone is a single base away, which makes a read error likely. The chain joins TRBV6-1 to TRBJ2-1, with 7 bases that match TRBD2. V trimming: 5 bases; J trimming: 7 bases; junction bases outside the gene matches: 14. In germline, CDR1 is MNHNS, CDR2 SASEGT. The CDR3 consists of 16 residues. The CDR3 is CASSPYDGLGLNEQFF. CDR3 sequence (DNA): TGTGCCAGCAGTCCCTATGATGGACTAGGGTTAAATGAGCAGTTCTTC.

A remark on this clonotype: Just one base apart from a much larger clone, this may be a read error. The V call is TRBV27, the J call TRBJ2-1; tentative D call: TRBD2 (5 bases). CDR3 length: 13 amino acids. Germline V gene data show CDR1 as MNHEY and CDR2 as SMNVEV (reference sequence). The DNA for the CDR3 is TGTGCCAGTCGGTTTGGGAGTCGTAATGAGCAGCTCTTC. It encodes CASRFGSRNEQLF.

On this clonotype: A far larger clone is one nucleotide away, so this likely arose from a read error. This chain's CDR3 is CASSPGPPYNEQFF. As DNA, the CDR3 is TGTGCCAGCAGCCCGGGACCGCCTTACAATGAGCAGTTCTTC. The chain is built from TRBV5-5 and TRBJ2-1; either TRBD1 or TRBD2 may supply D (5 bases each). Germline CDR1 SGHKS, CDR2 YYEKEE (reference sequence). Trimming removed 4 bases at V and 4 bases at J, with 12 bases between. The CDR3 has 14 residues.

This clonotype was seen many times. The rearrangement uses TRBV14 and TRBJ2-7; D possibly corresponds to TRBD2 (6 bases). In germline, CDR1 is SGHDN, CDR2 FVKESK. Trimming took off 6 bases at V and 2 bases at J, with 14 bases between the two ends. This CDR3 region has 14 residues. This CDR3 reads CASRRTGEAYEQYF. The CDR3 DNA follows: TGTGCCAGCAGAAGAACGGGGGAAGCCTACGAGCAGTACTTC.

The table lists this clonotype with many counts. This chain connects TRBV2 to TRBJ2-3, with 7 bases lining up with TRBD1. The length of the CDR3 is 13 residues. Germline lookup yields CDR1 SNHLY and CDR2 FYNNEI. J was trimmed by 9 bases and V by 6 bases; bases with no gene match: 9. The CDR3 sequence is CASRVGQAETQYF. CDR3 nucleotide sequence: TGTGCCAGCAGGGTTGGACAGGCTGAAACGCAGTATTTT.

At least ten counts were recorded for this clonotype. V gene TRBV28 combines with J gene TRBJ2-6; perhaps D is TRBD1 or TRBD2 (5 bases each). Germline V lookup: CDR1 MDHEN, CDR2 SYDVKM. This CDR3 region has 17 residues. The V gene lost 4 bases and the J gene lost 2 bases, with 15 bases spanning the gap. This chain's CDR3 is CASSSGTLSAGANVLTF. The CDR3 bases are TGTGCCAGCAGTTCCGGGACCCTAAGCGCTGGGGCCAACGTCCTGACTTTC.

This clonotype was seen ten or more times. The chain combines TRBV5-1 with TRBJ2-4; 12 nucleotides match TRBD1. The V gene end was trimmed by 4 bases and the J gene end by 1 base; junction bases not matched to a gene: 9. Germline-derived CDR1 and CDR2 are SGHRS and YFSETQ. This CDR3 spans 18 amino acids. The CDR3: CASSEGTGGVRAKNIQYF. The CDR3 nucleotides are TGCGCCAGCAGCGAGGGGACAGGGGGCGTTCGGGCCAAAAACATTCAGTACTTC.

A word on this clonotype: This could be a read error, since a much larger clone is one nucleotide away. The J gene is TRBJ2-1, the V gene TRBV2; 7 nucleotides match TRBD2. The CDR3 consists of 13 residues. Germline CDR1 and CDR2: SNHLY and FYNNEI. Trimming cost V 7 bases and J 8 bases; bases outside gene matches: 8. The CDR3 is CASNKGGPYEQFF. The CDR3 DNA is TGTGCCAGCAATAAGGGAGGGCCTTATGAGCAGTTCTTC.

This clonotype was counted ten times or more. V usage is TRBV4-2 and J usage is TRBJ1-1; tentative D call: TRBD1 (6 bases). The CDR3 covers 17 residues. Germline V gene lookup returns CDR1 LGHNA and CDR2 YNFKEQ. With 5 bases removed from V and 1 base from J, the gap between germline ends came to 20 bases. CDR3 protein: CASSSQGGWTANTEAFF. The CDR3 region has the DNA TGTGCCAGCAGCTCCCAAGGAGGTTGGACAGCGAACACTGAAGCTTTCTTT.

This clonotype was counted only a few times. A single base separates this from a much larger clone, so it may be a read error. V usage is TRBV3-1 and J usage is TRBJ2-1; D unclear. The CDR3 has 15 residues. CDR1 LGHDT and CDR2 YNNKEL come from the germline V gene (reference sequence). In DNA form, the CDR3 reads TGTGCCAGCAGCCAAGATGTCACTTCATACACTGAGCAGTTCTTC. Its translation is CASSQDVTSYTEQFF.

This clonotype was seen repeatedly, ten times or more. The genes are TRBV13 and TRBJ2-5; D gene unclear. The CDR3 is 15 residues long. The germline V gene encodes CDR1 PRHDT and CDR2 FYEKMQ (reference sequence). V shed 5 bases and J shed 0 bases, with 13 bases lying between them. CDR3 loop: CASSHQWGYQETQYF. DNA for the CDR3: TGTGCCAGCAGCCATCAGTGGGGTTACCAAGAGACCCAGTACTTC.

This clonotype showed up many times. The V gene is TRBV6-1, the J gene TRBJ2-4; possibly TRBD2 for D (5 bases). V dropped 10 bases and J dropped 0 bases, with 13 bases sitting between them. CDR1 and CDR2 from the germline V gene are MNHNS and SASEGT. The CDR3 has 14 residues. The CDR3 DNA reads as TGTGCCACACAAAGGGAGCTAGCCAAAAACATTCAGTACTTC. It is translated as CATQRELAKNIQYF.

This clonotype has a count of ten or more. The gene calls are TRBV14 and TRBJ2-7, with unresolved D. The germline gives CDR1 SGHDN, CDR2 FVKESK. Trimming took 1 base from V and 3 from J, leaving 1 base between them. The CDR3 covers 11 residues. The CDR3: CASSQGYEQYF. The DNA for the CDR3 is TGTGCCAGCAGCCAAGGCTACGAGCAGTACTTC.

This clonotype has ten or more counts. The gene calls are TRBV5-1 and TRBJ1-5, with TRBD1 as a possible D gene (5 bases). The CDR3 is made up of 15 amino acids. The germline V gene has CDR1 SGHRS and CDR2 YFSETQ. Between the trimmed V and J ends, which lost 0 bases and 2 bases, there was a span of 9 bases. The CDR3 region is CASSLGDAGNQPQHF. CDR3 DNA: TGCGCCAGCAGCTTGGGGGACGCGGGCAATCAGCCCCAGCATTTT.

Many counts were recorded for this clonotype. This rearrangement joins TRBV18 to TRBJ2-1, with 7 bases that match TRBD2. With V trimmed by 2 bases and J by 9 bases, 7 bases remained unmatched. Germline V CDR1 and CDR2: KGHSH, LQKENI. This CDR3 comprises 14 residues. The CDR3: CASSPSRENTEQFF. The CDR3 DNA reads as TGTGCCAGCTCACCATCGCGGGAGAACACTGAGCAGTTCTTC.

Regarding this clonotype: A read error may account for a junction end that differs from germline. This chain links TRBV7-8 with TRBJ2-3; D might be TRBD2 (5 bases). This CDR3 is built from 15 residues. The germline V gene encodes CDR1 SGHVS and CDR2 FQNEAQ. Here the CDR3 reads CDSSLELVVTDTQYF. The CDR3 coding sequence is TGTGACAGCAGCTTAGAACTAGTTGTCACAGATACGCAGTATTTT.

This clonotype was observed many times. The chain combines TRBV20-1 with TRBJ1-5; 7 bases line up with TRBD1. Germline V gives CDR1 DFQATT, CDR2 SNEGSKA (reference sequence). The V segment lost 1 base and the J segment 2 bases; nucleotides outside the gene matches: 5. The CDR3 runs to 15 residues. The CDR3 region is CSARVPGGGNQPQHF. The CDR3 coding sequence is TGCAGTGCTAGAGTCCCAGGGGGGGGCAATCAGCCCCAGCATTTT.

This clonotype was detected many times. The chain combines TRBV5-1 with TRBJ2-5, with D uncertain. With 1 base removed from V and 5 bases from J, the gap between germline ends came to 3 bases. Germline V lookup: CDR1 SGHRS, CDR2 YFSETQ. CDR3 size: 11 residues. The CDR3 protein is CASSLRETQYF. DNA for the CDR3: TGCGCCAGCAGCTTGCGGGAGACCCAGTACTTC.